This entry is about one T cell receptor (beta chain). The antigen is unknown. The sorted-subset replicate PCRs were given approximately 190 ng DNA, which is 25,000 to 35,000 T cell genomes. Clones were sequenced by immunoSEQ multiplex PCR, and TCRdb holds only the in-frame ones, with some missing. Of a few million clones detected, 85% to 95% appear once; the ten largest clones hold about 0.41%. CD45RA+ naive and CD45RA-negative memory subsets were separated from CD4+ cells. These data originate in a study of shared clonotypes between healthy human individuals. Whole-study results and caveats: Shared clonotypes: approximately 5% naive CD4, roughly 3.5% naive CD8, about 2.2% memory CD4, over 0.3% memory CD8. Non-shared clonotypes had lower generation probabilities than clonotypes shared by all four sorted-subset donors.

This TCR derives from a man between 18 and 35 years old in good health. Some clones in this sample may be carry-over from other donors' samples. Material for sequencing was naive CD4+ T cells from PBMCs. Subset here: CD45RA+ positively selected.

The CDR3 reads CAISALRDTDTQYF. DNA of the CDR3: TGTGCCATCAGTGCTCTGCGGGACACAGATACGCAGTATTTT. V usage is TRBV10-3 and J usage is TRBJ2-3; weak D call: TRBD2 (6 bases). The V and J ends lost 4 bases and 2 bases respectively, with 10 bases between them. The germline gives CDR1 ENHRY, CDR2 SYGVKD. CDR3 length equals 14 residues.